One TCR beta chain is described in this entry. The data originate from a study of T cell responses to AZD1222 COVID-19 vaccine. Only in-frame clones appear in the TCRdb table, and some are missing; sequencing was by immunoSEQ multiplex PCR. The sample has 95,000 to 150,000 clones, roughly nine tenths seen once. The receptor was isolated from an adult in good health. The sample in question was peripheral blood, obtained on day 0 of AZD1222 vaccination.

Here the CDR3 DNA reads TGTGCCACCAGCTCAGGGGGGCAGGGGGTCCAAGAGACCCAGTACTTC. This codes for CATSSGGQGVQETQYF. This chain connects TRBV24-1 to TRBJ2-5; a possible D gene is TRBD1 (7 bases). The CDR3 is 16 amino acids. V lost 7 bases, J lost 1 base, and 18 bases lay in between. The V gene's germline CDR1 is KGHDR and CDR2 SFDVKD.